Listed below are T cell receptor beta chains from one sample, sequenced in a study of T-cell reconstitution after alpha-beta-depleted transplantation in children. TCRdb redid the calling of the PCR reads with MiXCR, one entry per CDR3 protein. The data hold 600,000 to 700,000 distinct CDR3 sequences, with over 10% observed a single time. Sample: PBMCs, taken before TCRalphabeta/CD19-depleted stem cell transplant. These receptors were collected from a girl aged 2 to 10 with congenital amegakaryocytic thrombocytopenia, due to receive a stem cell transplant. Each CDR3 is given with its conserved first and last residue. The order of the fields is clone size, V gene, CDR3 length, J gene, D gene, CDR3 DNA, CDR3 protein. The D gene is left open where the match is weak. Size is omitted from some rows. Given values are once, few, many or a class for expanded clones.

>many|TRBV24-1|15|TRBJ2-1|NA
TGTGCCACCAGTGATTTGCGGGCCTCGGGCAATGAGCAGTTCTTC
CATSDLRASGNEQFF
>NA|TRBV5-1|14|TRBJ2-7|NA
TGCGCCAGCACAATCCAGCACAGCTCCTACGAGCAGTACTTC
CASTIQHSSYEQYF
>many|TRBV5-6|14|TRBJ2-7|NA
TGTGCCAGCAGCTTGGGTGCCAGGGTAGAAGAGCAGTACTTC
CASSLGARVEEQYF
>many|TRBV5-5|13|TRBJ2-1|NA
TGTGCCAGCAACGAACTAGCTTTTAATGAGCAGTTCTTC
CASNELAFNEQFF
>few|TRBV7-2|13|TRBJ2-7|NA
TGTGCCAGCAGCCGTCTGGCCTTCTACGAGCAGTACTTC
CASSRLAFYEQYF
>few|TRBV9|17|TRBJ2-3|TRBD2
TGTGCCAGCGATCTAGGCGGGAGGGCCGATGTGACAGATACGCAGTATTTT
CASDLGGRADVTDTQYF
>NA|TRBV18|11|TRBJ2-7|NA
TGTGCCAGCTCACAGGAATACGAGCTGTACTTC
CASSQEYELYF
>NA|TRBV6-1|14|TRBJ2-7|TRBD2
TGTGCCAGCTTCGGTCTAGCGGGGGACTACGAGCAGTACTTC
CASFGLAGDYEQYF
>many|TRBV5-1|17|TRBJ2-1|NA
TGCGCCAGCAGGGACTCACGTACCCTAAGGTCCTACAATGAGCAGTTCTTC
CASRDSRTLRSYNEQFF
>NA|TRBV3-1|15|TRBJ1-2|NA
TGTGCCAGCAGCCAAAACGCAGGGATCAACTATGGCTACACCTTC
CASSQNAGINYGYTF
>few|TRBV27|13|TRBJ2-7|NA
TGTGCCAGCAGTTTTTTTCCAGTCTACGAGCAGTACTTC
CASSFFPVYEQYF
>few|TRBV7-2|15|TRBJ2-3|NA
TGTGCCAGCAGCTTTCAGTGGAGGTTCACAGATACGCAGTATTTT
CASSFQWRFTDTQYF
>NA|TRBV5-1|13|TRBJ1-2|NA
TGCGCCAGCAGCTTGGTTCTTAACTATGGCTACACCTTC
CASSLVLNYGYTF
>few|TRBV12-3/TRBV12-4|17|TRBJ2-5|TRBD2
TGTGCCAGCAGGCAGCGGGAGGTGGGGATTCTAGGAGAGACCCAGTACTTC
CASRQREVGILGETQYF
>many|TRBV5-1|14|TRBJ1-1|NA
TGCGCCAGCAGCTTGATGCAGGGCGTCACTGAAGCTTTCTTT
CASSLMQGVTEAFF
>NA|TRBV7-2|16|TRBJ2-7|TRBD2
TGTGCCAGCAGCTTAGTACTTAGACTAGCGGGGCACGAGCAGTACTTC
CASSLVLRLAGHEQYF
>many|TRBV14|14|TRBJ2-1|TRBD2
TGTGCCAGCAGCCAAGCGCTAGCGGGAGTTGAGCAGTTCTTC
CASSQALAGVEQFF
>NA|TRBV29-1|17|TRBJ2-3|TRBD2
TGCAGCGCGAATGGACTAGCGGGGAGATCTAGCACAGATACGCAGTATTTT
CSANGLAGRSSTDTQYF
>few|TRBV29-1|16|TRBJ2-2|NA
TGCAGCGTCCCTCATCAGACGAACGAACCGACCGGGGAGCTGTTTTTT
CSVPHQTNEPTGELFF
>NA|TRBV19|13|TRBJ2-3|NA
TGTGCCAGTAAACCGACGGCTACAGATACGCAGTATTTT
CASKPTATDTQYF
>once|TRBV20-1|11|TRBJ2-1|NA
TGCAGTGCTACGTCCCCCGGAAAACTGTTCTTC
CSATSPGKLFF
>few|TRBV20-1|14|TRBJ2-1|TRBD1
TGCAGTGCCCAGACCGGACAGGGTAGTAATGAGCAGTTCTTC
CSAQTGQGSNEQFF
>NA|TRBV5-1|17|TRBJ1-1|TRBD1
TGCGCCAGCAGCTTGAGAGGACAGGGACACCGGAACACTGAAGCTTTCTTT
CASSLRGQGHRNTEAFF
>many|TRBV20-1|14|TRBJ2-3|NA
TGCAGTGCTGGACCGGGACTGTCCACAGATACGCAGTATTTT
CSAGPGLSTDTQYF
>many|TRBV12-3/TRBV12-4|14|TRBJ1-5|NA
TGTGCCAGCAGATCCGGGCCTATTCATCAGCCCCAGCATTTT
CASRSGPIHQPQHF
>many|TRBV20-1|15|TRBJ2-3|TRBD2
TGCAGTGCTAGACCTCTAGCGGGAGGTGCAGATACGCAGTATTTT
CSARPLAGGADTQYF
>NA|TRBV10-3|15|TRBJ2-1|TRBD1
TGTGCCATCAGTGAGTCGGGACAGGGAGGAGGTGAGCAGTTCTTC
CAISESGQGGGEQFF
>NA|TRBV29-1|16|TRBJ2-6|NA
TGCAGCGTTGAAGATCTCGGTCTGGGGGCGACCAACGTCCTGACTTTC
CSVEDLGLGATNVLTF
>few|TRBV12-3/TRBV12-4|14|TRBJ2-7|TRBD2
TGTGCCAGCAGGGGACTAGCGGGTAGGAACGAGCAGTACTTC
CASRGLAGRNEQYF